This T cell receptor beta chain was obtained from a study of cytomegalovirus exposure and HLA in healthy donors. Remarks on this clone: Its antigen is unidentified.

The ends lost 3 bases at V and 4 bases at J; junction bases unmatched: 12. Per the germline V gene, CDR1 is SGHRS and CDR2 is YFSETQ. The CDR3 is made up of 19 amino acids. Findings of the study overall: There were some V segments, including TRBV6-2 and TRBV6-3, excluded as indistinguishable. Specificity for CMV antigens was confirmed in vitro for a few of the CMV-associated chains.

In the PCR, 60 Vbeta and 13 Jbeta primers were used. Sequencing used immunoSEQ multiplex PCR; TCRdb keeps in-frame clones, though not all of them. The data contain some 140,000 clones, about 74% of them singletons. This chain links TRBV5-1 with TRBJ2-5, with 16 bases that match TRBD2. Sequenced input: PBMCs. The origin of this receptor is a man aged 25-40 years in good health and CMV-seronegative. DNA of the CDR3: TGCGCCAGCAGCTCACCGGGACTAGCGGGAGGGCGGGCTGTAGAGACCCAGTACTTC. This sequence encodes CASSSPGLAGGRAVETQYF. Variable domain in full (rest from reference TRBV5-1 and TRBJ2-5): KAGVTQTPRYLIKTRGQQVTLSCSPISGHRSVSWYQQTPGQGLQFLFEYFSETQRNKGNFPGRFSGRQFSNSRSEMNVSTLELGDSALYLCASSSPGLAGGRAVETQYFGPGTRLLVL.